Sequencing of this T cell receptor beta chain was carried out in a study of blood T cell repertoires in COVID-19. The study drew participants aged about 18 to 95 years from about two dozen US areas. Clinical history reported by participants formed the basis on which cohorts were assigned. Donors in Cohort 3 counted as recovered after two negative PCRs, clearance, or symptom resolution. Trimming took 0 bases from V and 2 from J, leaving 14 bases between them. CDR1 and CDR2 from the germline V gene are MGHRA and YSYEKL. This CDR3 is built from 16 residues. Original handling: How many nucleated cells were present was estimated from reference gene primer amplification. The protocol was immunoSEQ multiplex PCR, while the TCRdb copy is restricted to in-frame clones and leaves out a portion. The DNA gave D and trimming, while V, J and clone size come from that table. The table records 350,000 to 450,000 clones, around 92% of them present only once.

The TCR sequence derives from a woman aged 25-40 years who had recovered from COVID-19. J is TRBJ2-7 and V is TRBV4-1; possibly TRBD2 for D (6 bases). Sequencing was done on a sample of PBMCs or T cells enriched from blood (not recorded which). CDR3 in DNA: TGCGCCAGCAGCCAAGACGGCGGGACGGGTACCTACGAGCAGTACTTC. Its translation: CASSQDGGTGTYEQYF.